Detailed here is one T cell receptor (beta chain). This specimen belongs to a study of blood T cell repertoires in COVID-19. On the study more broadly: The analysed material was cDNA or gDNA that came from T cells, B-cell-depleted T cells, or PBMCs.

Deletions cut 3 bases from V and 1 base from J, with 16 bases between. The germline gives CDR1 LNHDA, CDR2 SQIVND (reference sequence). The length of the CDR3 is 17 residues. Sequenced by immunoSEQ multiplex PCR; TCRdb stores in-frame clones only, minus some. This table has a few hundred thousand clones, 70% to 90% appearing once. This sequence originates from a woman aged 50 to 60 who had recovered from COVID-19. The sample consisted of peripheral blood. The chain links TRBV19 to TRBJ2-4; D may be TRBD2 (6 bases). The CDR3 reads CASSMWGEAIAKNIQYF. CDR3 DNA: TGTGCCAGTAGTATGTGGGGGGAAGCTATTGCCAAAAACATTCAGTACTTC.